The subject of this entry is one T cell receptor beta chain. Its antigen is not known. The assay was immunoSEQ multiplex PCR, and TCRdb's table has in-frame clones only and misses some. The table has 150,000 to 200,000 clones, approximately 96% seen once. This sample is part of a study of cytomegalovirus exposure and HLA in healthy donors. On the study more broadly: In a later analysis, it was reported that the roughly 120 validation repertoires had been produced on the same platform as the 666 repertoires belonging to the first cohort.

Germline loops: CDR1 SGHTA, CDR2 FQGTGA. The junction had 2 bases not matched to a gene; V was cut back by 0 bases and J by 6 bases. This CDR3 spans 15 amino acids. Study observations and caveats: Subsequent analysis revealed that first-cohort TCR clusters tended to co-occur in the 95 to 150 validation repertoires.

The chain is built from TRBV7-3 and TRBJ1-1, with 12 bases lining up with TRBD1. The receptor was isolated from a woman younger than 30 in good health and CMV-seronegative. Input material: PBMCs. CDR3 loop: CASSLTGQGASEAFF. CDR3 nucleotides: TGTGCCAGCAGCTTAACGGGACAGGGGGCTTCTGAAGCTTTCTTT.